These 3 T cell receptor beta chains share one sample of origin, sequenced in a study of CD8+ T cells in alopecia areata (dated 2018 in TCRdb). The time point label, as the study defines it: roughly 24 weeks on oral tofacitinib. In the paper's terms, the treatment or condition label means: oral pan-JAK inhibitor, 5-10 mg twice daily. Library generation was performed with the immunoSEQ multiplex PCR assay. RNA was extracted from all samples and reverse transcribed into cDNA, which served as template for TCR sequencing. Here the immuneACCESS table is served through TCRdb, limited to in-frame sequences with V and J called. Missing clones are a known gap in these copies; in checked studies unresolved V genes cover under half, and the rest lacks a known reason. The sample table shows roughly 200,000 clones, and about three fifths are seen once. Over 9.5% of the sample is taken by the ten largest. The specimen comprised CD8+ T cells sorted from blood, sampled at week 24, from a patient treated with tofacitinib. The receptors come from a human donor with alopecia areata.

The CDR3 DNA sequence: TGTGCCAGCTGTTGGGCCACTGGGGGAGAGACCCAGTACTTC. Protein: CASCWATGGETQYF. The genes are TRBV13 and TRBJ2-5; D tentatively reads TRBD1 or TRBD2 (5 bases each). The length of the CDR3 is 14 residues. Trimming cost V 8 bases and J 4 bases, with 17 bases left between them. Germline V gene lookup returns CDR1 PRHDT and CDR2 FYEKMQ (reference sequence).

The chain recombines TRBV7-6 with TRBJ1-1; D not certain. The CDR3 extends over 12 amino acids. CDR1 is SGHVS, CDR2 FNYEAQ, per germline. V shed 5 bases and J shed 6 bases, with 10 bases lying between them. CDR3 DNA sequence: TGTGCCAGCAGCCCGAACATTGCTGAAGCTTTCTTT. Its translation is CASSPNIAEAFF.

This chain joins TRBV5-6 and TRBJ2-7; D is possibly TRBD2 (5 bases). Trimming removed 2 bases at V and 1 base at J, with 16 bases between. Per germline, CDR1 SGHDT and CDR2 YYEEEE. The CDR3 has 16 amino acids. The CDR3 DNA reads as TGTGCCAGCAGCTTAGACGCGGACTTTGTTTCCTACGAGCAGTACTTC. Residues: CASSLDADFVSYEQYF.